A single sample is the source of the 8 T cell receptor beta chains below, sequenced in a study of beta chain features in type 1 diabetes. Expressed TCRB transcripts were sequenced, since all the RNA that had been isolated was reverse transcribed. The assay was immunoSEQ multiplex PCR, and TCRdb's table has in-frame clones only and misses some. This table has about 360,000 clones, roughly 12% appearing once. The sequenced sample was naive CD4+ T cells from blood. The origin of the receptors is a man younger than 30 in good health.

The chain joins TRBV25-1 to TRBJ2-7; 12 bases align to TRBD1. After removal of 4 bases from V and 6 bases from J, the junction contained 10 bases not matched to a gene. Germline V gene sequence: CDR1 MGHDK, CDR2 SYGVNS. The CDR3 has 16 amino acids. CDR3 in DNA: TGTGCCAGCAGTGCAACCGGGACAGGGGGCTTAGGCGAGCAGTACTTC. Translated: CASSATGTGGLGEQYF.

This clone has a handful of counts. This rearrangement joins TRBV30 to TRBJ2-7; 9 bases line up with TRBD1. V trimming: 3 bases; J trimming: 6 bases; junction bases outside the gene matches: 12. CDR3 size: 15 residues. Germline V gene lookup returns CDR1 GTSNPN and CDR2 SVGIG (reference sequence). In DNA, the CDR3 is TGTGCCTGGAGCGATAACAGGGGGCGAATGGGCGAGCAGTACTTC. This gives the protein CAWSDNRGRMGEQYF. Full variable domain (missing parts from reference TRBV30 and TRBJ2-7): SQTIHQWPATLVQPVGSPLSLECTVEGTSNPNLYWYRQAAGRGLQLLFYSVGIGQISSEVPQNLSASRPQDRQFILSSKKLLLSDSGFYLCAWSDNRGRMGEQYFGPGTRLTVT.

The sample holds many counts of this clone. CDR3 nucleotide sequence: TGCGCCAGCAGCCAAGAGCGGGGTAGGGTCTCTGGGGCCAACGTCCTGACTTTC. Translating it yields CASSQERGRVSGANVLTF. The chain joins TRBV4-3 to TRBJ2-6; D might be TRBD2 (6 bases). The length of the CDR3 is 18 residues. CDR1 LGHNA and CDR2 YSLEER come from the germline V gene. V was trimmed by 0 bases and J by 0 bases, leaving 12 bases between them.

This clone was observed a few times. The J gene is TRBJ2-3, the V gene TRBV7-9; the match to TRBD1 covers 7 bases. Germline loops: CDR1 SEHNR, CDR2 FQNEAQ (reference sequence). The CDR3 has 14 residues. The J segment lost 6 bases and the V segment lost 4 bases, leaving 7 bases of the junction unmatched. As DNA, the CDR3 is TGTGCCAGCAGCTACCAGGGGGAAGCCGATACGCAGTATTTT. Amino acid sequence: CASSYQGEADTQYF. The full variable domain, in which reference TRBV7-9 and TRBJ2-3 provide the parts outside the CDR3, is DTGVSQNPRHKITKRGQNVTFRCDPISEHNRLYWYRQTLGQGPEFLTYFQNEAQLEKSRLLSDRFSAERPKGSFSTLEIQRTEQGDSAMYLCASSYQGEADTQYFGPGTRLTVL.

This clone occurred a few times. This chain joins TRBV4-3 and TRBJ1-5; possible D gene TRBD1, 6 bases. With 8 bases removed from V and 4 bases from J, the gap between germline ends came to 12 bases. There are 13 residues in the CDR3. Germline values: CDR1 LGHNA, CDR2 YSLEER. CDR3 coding DNA: TGCGCCAGCGGCCGGACAGCAAATCAGCCCCAGCATTTT. It codes for CASGRTANQPQHF.

This clone came up a few times. V usage is TRBV5-8 and J usage is TRBJ2-5; 10 nucleotides agree with TRBD2. CDR3 length: 19 residues. Germline V gives CDR1 SGHTS, CDR2 YDEGEE. The trim removed 2 bases at V and 5 bases at J, leaving 18 bases unmatched. The CDR3 sequence: CASSFIYSSSGRRVETQYF. CDR3 coding DNA: TGTGCCAGCAGCTTTATTTATTCGTCTAGCGGGAGAAGGGTGGAGACCCAGTACTTC.

This clone showed up just a few times. This rearrangement joins TRBV30 to TRBJ2-7; 9 bases map to TRBD2. CDR1 and CDR2 from the germline V gene are GTSNPN and SVGIG (reference sequence). With 3 bases clipped from V and 0 bases from J, the junction kept 12 bases outside the gene matches. The length of the CDR3 is 17 residues. CDR3 coding DNA: TGTGCCTGGAGACCCCTGGCGGGGGGGTTCAACTCCTACGAGCAGTACTTC. This translates into CAWRPLAGGFNSYEQYF.

Ten or more counts support this clone. The chain combines TRBV30 with TRBJ1-2; the D gene is possibly TRBD1 (6 bases). This CDR3 spans 12 amino acids. Germline V lookup: CDR1 GTSNPN, CDR2 SVGIG (reference sequence). The CDR3 DNA reads TGTGCTCGGGGCAGGGGAGACTATGGCTACACCTTC. It is translated as CARGRGDYGYTF.